These 3 T cell receptor beta chains came from one sample sequenced in a study of metastatic and nonmetastatic thyroid tumors. No treatment had been given to any patient before thyroid surgery. TCRdb re-analyzed the PCR reads using MiXCR. The sample shows 33,000 or so clones, about 21% of them seen only once. Sample: blood. The receptor set was obtained from a female donor with papillary thyroid cancer or a benign thyroid nodule (not recorded which). Some clones in this sample may be carry-over from other donors' samples.

There are many counts of this clone. The chain links TRBV10-1 to TRBJ1-1; D gene uncertain. CDR3 length: 12 residues. CDR1 and CDR2 from the germline V gene are WNHNN and SYGVQD (reference sequence). Trimming shortened V by 5 bases and J by 7 bases, and 11 bases separated the two germline ends. The CDR3 DNA reads TGCGCCAGCAGTCCGAACACGAATGAAGCTTTCTTT. Translation: CASSPNTNEAFF.

This clone is medium-sized within its sample. The V gene is TRBV6-2 or TRBV6-3, the J gene TRBJ2-7; a weak D match, TRBD1 (6 bases). Germline CDR1 MNHEY, CDR2 SVGEGT. This CDR3 region has 14 residues. With 5 bases removed from V and 3 bases from J, the gap between germline ends came to 14 bases. CDR3 DNA sequence: TGTGCCAGCAGTAGGATGACAGGTTTCTACGAGCAGTACTTC. It specifies CASSRMTGFYEQYF.

J is TRBJ1-1 and V is TRBV2; D gene uncertain. The CDR3 sequence is 11 residues long. Germline V lookup: CDR1 SNHLY, CDR2 FYNNEI. V lost 5 bases and J lost 5, with 6 bases in between. CDR3 amino acids: CASSTGTEAFF. The CDR3 coding sequence is TGTGCCAGCAGTACGGGGACTGAAGCTTTCTTT.